This paragraph reports one T cell receptor (beta chain). Its antigen is unidentified. Per the germline V gene, CDR1 is SGHVS and CDR2 is FNYEAQ. CDR3 length: 15 amino acids. V shed 0 bases and J 6 bases; nucleotides not matched to a gene: 5. The sample originates from a study of identical twins. A single record per CDR3 protein comes from TCRdb applying MiXCR to the 5' RACE reads. The sample consists of around 230,000 distinct CDR3 sequences, around 6.5% of them appearing once. Study observations and caveats: Partial confounding of zero-insertion analyses by invariant MAIT and iNKT cells was possible.

These data are also associated with another study on T cells expressing NK-cell markers. From that second work: Anti-gamma-delta TCR antibody use in several experiments restricted sorting to alpha-beta TCR T cells. NKG2C+ dominant clonotype frequencies in over 5 donors were about 1.0-7.0% of CD8+ T cells.

The clonotype was recovered from a young woman in good health. This chain links TRBV7-6 with TRBJ1-5; TRBD1 agrees at 7 bases. The sample comprised CD8+ T cells sorted from blood. This CDR3 reads CASSLAGGEGQPQHF. Here the CDR3 DNA reads TGTGCCAGCAGCTTAGCAGGGGGCGAGGGTCAGCCCCAGCATTTT.